The 25 T cell receptor beta chains reported below all come from one sample, sequenced in a study of blood T cell repertoires in COVID-19. TCRdb keeps only in-frame clones here, not all; method: immunoSEQ multiplex PCR. The table lists some 170,000 clones, 85% to 90% of them singletons. The sample taken for sequencing was PBMCs or T cells enriched from blood (not recorded which). The origin of the receptors is a man aged 35-49 years who had recovered from COVID-19.

The genes are TRBV27 and TRBJ2-1, with 8 bases matching TRBD1. Germline loops: CDR1 MNHEY, CDR2 SMNVEV (reference sequence). This CDR3 spans 15 amino acids. The ends lost 4 bases at V and 3 bases at J; junction bases unmatched: 5. CDR3 residues: CASSSPGTGYNEQFF. The CDR3 bases are TGTGCCAGCAGTTCGCCCGGGACAGGCTACAATGAGCAGTTCTTC.

The chain joins TRBV24-1 to TRBJ2-2, with TRBD2 identical over 7 bases. Unmatched junction bases numbered 0, after V lost 9 bases and J lost 0 bases. The CDR3 spans 13 residues. Germline assignment: CDR1 KGHDR and CDR2 SFDVKD. CDR3 nucleotide sequence: TGTGCCACCCGGGGGGCGAACACCGGGGAGCTGTTTTTT. It is translated as CATRGANTGELFF.

The chain has TRBV7-9 and TRBJ2-7, with 12 nucleotides matching TRBD1. This CDR3 contains 13 residues. The germline CDR1 and CDR2 sequences are SEHNR and FQNEAQ (reference sequence). J was trimmed by 6 bases and V by 6 bases; bases with no gene match: 3. The CDR3 reads CASRGTGGFEQYF. CDR3 DNA: TGTGCCAGCAGAGGGACAGGGGGCTTCGAGCAGTACTTC.

The count of this clone is one. The chain recombines TRBV11-2 with TRBJ1-6; D unresolved. V was cut by 9 bases and J by 6 bases, with 9 bases left in between. This CDR3 spans 12 amino acids. Looked up from germline, CDR1 is SGHAT and CDR2 is FQNNGV. Written as DNA, the CDR3 is TGTGCCAGTCGAGGGCCTAATTCACCCCTCCACTTT. This sequence encodes CASRGPNSPLHF. Complete variable domain (other parts from reference TRBV11-2 and TRBJ1-6): EAGVAQSPRYKIIEKRQSVAFWCNPISGHATLYWYQQILGQGPKLLIQFQNNGVVDDSQLPKDRFSAERLKGVDSTLKIQPAKLEDSAVYLCASRGPNSPLHFGNGTRLTVT.

As regards this clone: An end of the junction differs from the germline gene, which may be a read error. This sequence joins TRBV2 and TRBJ1-1, with D tentatively TRBD1 (5 bases). Per the germline V gene, CDR1 is SNHLY and CDR2 is FYNNEI. This CDR3 is 14 amino acids long. The CDR3: CASRMTDLNAEAFF. CDR3 DNA sequence: TGTGCCAGCAGGATGACAGACCTGAACGCTGAAGCTTTCTTT.

The chain is built from TRBV5-5 and TRBJ2-7; the D gene is possibly TRBD1 (5 bases). CDR3 length: 13 amino acids. CDR1 SGHKS and CDR2 YYEKEE come from the germline V gene (reference sequence). The V gene lost 4 bases and the J gene lost 3 bases, with 11 bases spanning the gap. The CDR3 coding sequence is TGTGCCAGCAGCCCAGGGCCCGACTACGAGCAGTACTTC. Encoded protein: CASSPGPDYEQYF.

The chain recombines TRBV10-2 with TRBJ2-6; D is undetermined. CDR1 WSHSY and CDR2 SAAADI come from the germline V gene. The CDR3 consists of 18 residues. Trimming took off 2 bases at V and 0 bases at J, with 14 bases between the two ends. The CDR3 here is CASSEPAQTASGANVLTF. The CDR3 DNA follows: TGCGCCAGCAGTGAGCCCGCACAGACGGCCTCTGGGGCCAACGTCCTGACTTTC.

The sample holds one count of this clone. The CDR3 coding sequence is TGCGCCAGCAGCTTGACGGGGGAGAGAGAGACCCAGTACTTC. This encodes CASSLTGERETQYF. V gene TRBV5-1 combines with J gene TRBJ2-5, with D possibly being TRBD2 (6 bases). This CDR3 has 14 amino acids. V was clipped by 1 base and J by 4 bases, with 11 bases between them. The V gene's germline CDR1 is SGHRS and CDR2 YFSETQ.

This clone came up a few times. This sample includes further DNA sequences coding for the same CDR3. The genes are TRBV19 and TRBJ1-6, with 9 bases that match TRBD1. The CDR3 runs to 14 residues. From germline, CDR1 is LNHDA and CDR2 SQIVND (reference sequence). J lost 10 bases, V lost 4 bases, and 5 bases had no gene match. The DNA for the CDR3 is TGTGCCAGTAGTACGGACAGGGGTGAATCACCCCTCCACTTT. Its translation is CASSTDRGESPLHF.

This rearrangement joins TRBV9 to TRBJ2-7; 9 bases agree with TRBD1. The length of the CDR3 is 12 residues. Germline V CDR1 and CDR2: SGDLS, YYNGEE. V lost 2 bases to trimming and J lost 6 bases; unmatched junction nucleotides: 0. The CDR3 is CASSVDRGEQYF. The CDR3 DNA follows: TGTGCCAGCAGCGTGGACAGGGGCGAGCAGTACTTC.

The chain carries TRBV7-3 and TRBJ2-3, with TRBD2 matching over 13 bases. Germline loops: CDR1 SGHTA, CDR2 FQGTGA. J lost 2 bases, V lost 5 bases, and 10 bases had no gene match. CDR3 length: 18 residues. CDR3 residues: CASSPTSGRALITDTQYF. CDR3 DNA: TGTGCCAGCAGCCCCACTAGCGGGAGGGCTCTTATCACAGATACGCAGTATTTT.

This clone was counted only a few times. This chain joins TRBV12-3 or TRBV12-4 and TRBJ2-7; no reliable D call. Trimming cost V 3 bases and J 0 bases, with 3 bases left between them. CDR3 length equals 12 residues. CDR3 amino acids: CASSLASYEQYF. The CDR3 nucleotides read TGTGCCAGCAGTTTGGCCTCCTACGAGCAGTACTTC.

The sample holds one count of this clone. The chain combines TRBV28 with TRBJ1-4; a possible D gene is TRBD1 (6 bases). Germline loops: CDR1 MDHEN, CDR2 SYDVKM. The CDR3 has 15 amino acids. The V gene lost 4 bases and the J gene lost 8 bases, with 17 bases spanning the gap. CDR3 residues: CASSYPAGVLEKLFF. In nucleotides, the CDR3 is TGTGCCAGCAGTTACCCGGCAGGGGTTTTAGAAAAACTGTTTTTT.

This rearrangement joins TRBV6-6 to TRBJ2-2, with D possibly matching TRBD1 (6 bases). The germline V gene encodes CDR1 MNHNY and CDR2 SVGAGI (reference sequence). This CDR3 comprises 17 residues. V dropped 5 bases and J dropped 0 bases, with 16 bases sitting between them. The CDR3 DNA reads as TGTGCCAGCAGTCGGATCCAGGGGACCCCGAACACCGGGGAGCTGTTTTTT. Its protein product is CASSRIQGTPNTGELFF.

The chain combines TRBV7-9 with TRBJ1-2; 12 nucleotides align to TRBD1. There are 16 residues in the CDR3. V was clipped by 6 bases and J by 6 bases; unmatched bases: 11. Germline V lookup: CDR1 SEHNR, CDR2 FQNEAQ (reference sequence). The CDR3: CASRGETGTGGDGYTF. The CDR3 DNA sequence: TGTGCCAGCAGGGGAGAAACCGGGACAGGGGGCGATGGCTACACCTTC.

The chain has TRBV3-1 (or the pseudogene TRBV3-2) and TRBJ1-4; D gene ambiguous. Germline CDR1 LGHDT, CDR2 YNNKEL (reference sequence). V lost 4 bases and J lost 11, with 14 bases in between. CDR3 length: 13 residues. CDR3 coding DNA: TGTGCCAGCAGCCCCCCCTACCCTTGGAAACTGTTTTTT. Amino acids: CASSPPYPWKLFF.

This sequence joins TRBV19 and TRBJ1-5; D may be TRBD1 (5 bases). This CDR3 spans 13 amino acids. Germline CDR1 LNHDA, CDR2 SQIVND (reference sequence). Trimming stripped 2 bases from V and 5 bases from J, with 7 bases between. CDR3 sequence reads: CASSISRDQPQHF. The DNA for the CDR3 is TGTGCCAGTAGTATATCCAGGGATCAGCCCCAGCATTTT.

The chain joins TRBV7-9 to TRBJ1-4; D gene uncertain. CDR3 length: 18 amino acids. Germline V gene sequence: CDR1 SEHNR, CDR2 FQNEAQ (reference sequence). Between the trimmed V and J ends, which lost 4 bases and 5 bases, there was a span of 23 bases. The CDR3 reads CASSSGNTGSSINEKLFF. CDR3 nucleotides: TGTGCCAGCAGCTCTGGAAATACGGGGTCAAGCATAAATGAAAAACTGTTTTTT.

The V call is TRBV9, the J call TRBJ1-2; tentatively, D is TRBD1 (5 bases). There are 14 residues in the CDR3. Looked up from germline, CDR1 is SGDLS and CDR2 is YYNGEE. V lost 0 bases, J lost 2 bases, and 8 bases lay in between. In nucleotides, the CDR3 is TGTGCCAGCAGCGTAGAGCCAGGGAACTATGGCTACACCTTC. It translates to CASSVEPGNYGYTF.

The chain is built from TRBV19 and TRBJ1-4; D perhaps matches TRBD1 (5 bases). The CDR3 has 14 amino acids. Trimming took 2 bases from V and 3 from J, leaving 7 bases between them. Germline CDR1 LNHDA, CDR2 SQIVND (reference sequence). CDR3 DNA: TGTGCCAGTAGTATACAAGGGGCTAATGAAAAACTGTTTTTT. Translation: CASSIQGANEKLFF.

The V gene is TRBV6-5, the J gene TRBJ2-1; possible D gene TRBD2, 6 bases. The CDR3 has 12 amino acids. From germline, CDR1 is MNHEY and CDR2 SVGAGI. The germline V and J ends were trimmed by 7 bases and 8 bases, with 12 bases remaining between them. This CDR3 is CASNSGLYEQFF. CDR3 nucleotide sequence: TGTGCCAGCAACTCTGGACTATATGAGCAGTTCTTC.

This clone was observed once. This rearrangement joins TRBV13 to TRBJ1-1; 9 nucleotides agree with TRBD1. CDR3 length: 13 amino acids. With 4 bases clipped from V and 7 bases from J, the junction kept 4 bases outside the gene matches. The germline V gene encodes CDR1 PRHDT and CDR2 FYEKMQ (reference sequence). In DNA form, the CDR3 reads TGTGCCAGCAGCTCGGGACAGGGCCTTGAAGCTTTCTTT. Its protein is CASSSGQGLEAFF.

As concerns this clone: One junction end does not reproduce the germline sequence, and a read error may be involved. The V gene is TRBV7-7, the J gene TRBJ2-1; 9 positions match TRBD2. Germline V gene data show CDR1 as SSHAT and CDR2 as FNYEAQ (reference sequence). There are 16 residues in the CDR3. The CDR3 loop is CASSLELAGHYNEQFF. The CDR3 bases are TGTGCTAGCAGCTTAGAACTAGCGGGTCATTACAATGAGCAGTTCTTC.

The V call is TRBV7-9, the J call TRBJ2-1; D uncertain. V was shortened by 8 bases and J by 2 bases, with 7 bases between the two germline ends. The germline gives CDR1 SEHNR, CDR2 FQNEAQ (reference sequence). The CDR3 sequence is 12 residues long. The CDR3 reads CASGITYNEQFF. The CDR3 DNA follows: TGTGCCAGCGGCATAACCTACAATGAGCAGTTCTTC.

J is TRBJ1-1 and V is TRBV30, with 7 nucleotides matching TRBD1. The CDR3 has 14 amino acids. Looked up from germline, CDR1 is GTSNPN and CDR2 is SVGIG (reference sequence). Trimming at V came to 2 bases and at J to 2 bases, leaving 5 bases not matched to a gene. CDR3 in amino acids: CAWSFGQVNTEAFF. The DNA for the CDR3 is TGTGCCTGGAGTTTCGGACAGGTAAACACTGAAGCTTTCTTT.